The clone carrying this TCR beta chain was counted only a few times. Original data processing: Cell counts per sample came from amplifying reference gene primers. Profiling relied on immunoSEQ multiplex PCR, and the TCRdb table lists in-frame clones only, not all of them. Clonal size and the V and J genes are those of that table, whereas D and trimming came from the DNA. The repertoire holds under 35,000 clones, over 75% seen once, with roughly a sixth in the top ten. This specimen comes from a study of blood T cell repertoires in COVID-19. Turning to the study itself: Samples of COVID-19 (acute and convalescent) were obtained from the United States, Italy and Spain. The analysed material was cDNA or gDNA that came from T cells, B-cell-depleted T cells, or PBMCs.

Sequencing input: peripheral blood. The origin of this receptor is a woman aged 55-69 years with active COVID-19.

CDR3 bases: TGTGCCAGTAGTATAGGCCCCAGGGGGATGAACACTGAAGCTTTCTTT. Amino acids: CASSIGPRGMNTEAFF. The genes are TRBV19 and TRBJ1-1; 7 positions match TRBD1. In germline, CDR1 is LNHDA, CDR2 SQIVND (reference sequence). V gave up 1 base and J gave up 0 bases; unmatched junction bases: 5. The CDR3 is made up of 16 amino acids.